This entry concerns a single T cell receptor (beta chain). This entry comes from a study of shared clonotypes between healthy human individuals. CDR3 length equals 12 residues. V lost 4 bases to trimming and J lost 11 bases; unmatched junction nucleotides: 7. From germline, CDR1 is SNHLY and CDR2 FYNNEI. TCRdb keeps only in-frame clones here, not all; method: immunoSEQ multiplex PCR. Of around 510,000 clones listed, approximately 95% are singletons. V is TRBV2 and J is TRBJ2-7; 8 nucleotides line up with TRBD1. The sample consisted of naive CD4+ T cells sorted from blood. Sample subset: CD45RA+ positively selected. The sequence was obtained from a woman aged 30 to 39 in good health. Here the CDR3 reads CASSGQGFKKYF. The CDR3 DNA sequence: TGTGCCAGCAGTGGACAGGGGTTTAAGAAGTACTTC.